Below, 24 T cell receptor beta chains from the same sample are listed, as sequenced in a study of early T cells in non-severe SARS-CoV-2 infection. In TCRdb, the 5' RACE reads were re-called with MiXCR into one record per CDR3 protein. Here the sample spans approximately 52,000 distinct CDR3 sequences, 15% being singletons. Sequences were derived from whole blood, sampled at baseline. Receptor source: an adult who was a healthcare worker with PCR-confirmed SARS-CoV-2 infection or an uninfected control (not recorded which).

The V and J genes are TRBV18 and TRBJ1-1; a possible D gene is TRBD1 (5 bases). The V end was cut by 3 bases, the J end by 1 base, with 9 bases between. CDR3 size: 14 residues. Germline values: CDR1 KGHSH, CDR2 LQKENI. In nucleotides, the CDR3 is TGTGCCAGCTCACCTTCGACAGCGAACACTGAAGCTTTCTTT. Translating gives CASSPSTANTEAFF.

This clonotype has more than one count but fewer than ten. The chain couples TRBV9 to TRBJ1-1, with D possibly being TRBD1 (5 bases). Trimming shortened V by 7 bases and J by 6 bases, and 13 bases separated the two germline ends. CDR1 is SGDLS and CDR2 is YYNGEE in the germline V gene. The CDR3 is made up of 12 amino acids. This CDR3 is CASARGEAEAFF. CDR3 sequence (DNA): TGTGCCAGCGCACGGGGCGAAGCTGAAGCTTTCTTT. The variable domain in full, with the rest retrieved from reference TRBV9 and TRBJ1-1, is DSGVTQTPKHLITATGQRVTLRCSPRSGDLSVYWYQQSLDQGLQFLIQYYNGEERAKGNILERFSAQQFPDLHSELNLSSLELGDSALYFCASARGEAEAFFGQGTRLTVV.

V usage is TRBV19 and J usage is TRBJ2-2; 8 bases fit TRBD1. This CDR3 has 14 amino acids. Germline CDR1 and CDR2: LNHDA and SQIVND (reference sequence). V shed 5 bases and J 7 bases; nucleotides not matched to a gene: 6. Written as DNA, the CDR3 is TGTGCCAGTAGTGAGCAGGGGGCGAGCGGGGAGCTGTTTTTT. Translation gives CASSEQGASGELFF.

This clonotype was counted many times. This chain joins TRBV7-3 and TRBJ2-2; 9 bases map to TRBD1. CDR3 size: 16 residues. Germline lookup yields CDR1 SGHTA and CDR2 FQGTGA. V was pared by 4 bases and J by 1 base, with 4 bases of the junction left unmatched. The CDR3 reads CASSSGTGWNTGELFF. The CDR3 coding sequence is TGTGCCAGCAGCTCTGGGACAGGGTGGAACACCGGGGAGCTGTTTTTT.

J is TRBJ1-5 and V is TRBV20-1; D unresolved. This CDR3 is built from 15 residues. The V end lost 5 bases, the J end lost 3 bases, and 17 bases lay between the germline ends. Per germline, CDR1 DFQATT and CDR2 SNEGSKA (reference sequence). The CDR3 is CSASHEGSHNQPQHF. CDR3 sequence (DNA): TGCAGTGCTTCACATGAGGGTTCACACAATCAGCCCCAGCATTTT.

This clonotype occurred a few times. As DNA, the CDR3 is TGTGCCAGCTCACCGAGACAGGGGGACGGGAGCACAGATACGCAGTATTTT. This codes for CASSPRQGDGSTDTQYF. J is TRBJ2-3 and V is TRBV18; TRBD1 matches at 9 bases. The CDR3 consists of 17 residues. The ends lost 3 bases at V and 0 bases at J; junction bases unmatched: 7. Germline values: CDR1 KGHSH, CDR2 LQKENI.

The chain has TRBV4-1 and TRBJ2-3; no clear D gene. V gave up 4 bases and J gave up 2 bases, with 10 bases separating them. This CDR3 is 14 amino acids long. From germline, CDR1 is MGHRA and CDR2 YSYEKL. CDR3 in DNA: TGCGCCAGCAGCCCGTTCTCTTACACAGATACGCAGTATTTT. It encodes CASSPFSYTDTQYF.

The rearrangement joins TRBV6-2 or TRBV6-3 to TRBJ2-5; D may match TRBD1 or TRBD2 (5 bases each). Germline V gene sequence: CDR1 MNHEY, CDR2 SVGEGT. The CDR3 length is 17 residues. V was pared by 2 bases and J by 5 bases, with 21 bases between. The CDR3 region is CASSYVLRDPPRETQYF. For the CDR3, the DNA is TGTGCCAGCAGTTACGTACTTCGGGACCCTCCGCGTGAGACCCAGTACTTC.

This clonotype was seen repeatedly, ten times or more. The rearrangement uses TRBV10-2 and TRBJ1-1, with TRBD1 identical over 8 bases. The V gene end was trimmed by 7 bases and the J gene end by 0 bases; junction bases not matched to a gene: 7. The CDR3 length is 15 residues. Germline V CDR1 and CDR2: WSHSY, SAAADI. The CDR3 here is CASTPPGGLNTEAFF. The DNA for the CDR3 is TGCGCCAGCACCCCCCCAGGGGGCCTGAACACTGAAGCTTTCTTT.

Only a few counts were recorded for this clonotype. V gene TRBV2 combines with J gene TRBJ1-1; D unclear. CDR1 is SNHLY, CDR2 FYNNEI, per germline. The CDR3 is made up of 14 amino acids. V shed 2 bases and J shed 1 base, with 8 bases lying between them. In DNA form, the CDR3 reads TGTGCCAGCAGTGAAATTATGGCGAACACTGAAGCTTTCTTT. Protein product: CASSEIMANTEAFF.

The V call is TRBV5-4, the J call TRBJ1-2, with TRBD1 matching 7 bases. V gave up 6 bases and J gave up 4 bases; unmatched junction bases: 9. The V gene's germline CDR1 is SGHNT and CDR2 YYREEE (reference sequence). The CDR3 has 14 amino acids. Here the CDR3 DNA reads TGTGCCAGCAAACCCGGGACAGAAGTCTATGGCTACACCTTC. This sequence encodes CASKPGTEVYGYTF.

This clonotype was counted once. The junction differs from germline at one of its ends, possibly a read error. In DNA form, the CDR3 reads TGCGCCAGCAGCCAAGATGTACAGGGGAATCGGCCCCAGCATTTT. This translates into CASSQDVQGNRPQHF. This chain connects TRBV4-1 to TRBJ1-5, with 7 bases matching TRBD1. Per the germline V gene, CDR1 is MGHRA and CDR2 is YSYEKL. This CDR3 comprises 15 residues.

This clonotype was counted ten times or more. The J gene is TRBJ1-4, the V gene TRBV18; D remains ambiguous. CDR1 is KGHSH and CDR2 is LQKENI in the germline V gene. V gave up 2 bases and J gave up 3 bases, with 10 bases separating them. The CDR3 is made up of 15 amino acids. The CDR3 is CASSPVAEPNEKLFF. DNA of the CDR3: TGTGCCAGCTCACCAGTCGCAGAACCTAATGAAAAACTGTTTTTT.

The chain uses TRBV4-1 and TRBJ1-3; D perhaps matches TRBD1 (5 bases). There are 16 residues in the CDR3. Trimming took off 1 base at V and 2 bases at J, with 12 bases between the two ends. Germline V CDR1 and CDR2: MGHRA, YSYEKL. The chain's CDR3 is CASSQVGPETGNTIYF. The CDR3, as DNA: TGCGCCAGCAGCCAAGTGGGGCCCGAGACTGGAAACACCATATATTTT.

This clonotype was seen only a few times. CDR3 DNA sequence: TGTGCCAGCAGCCCCCAGAGCGGGAGTTCAGAGACCCAGTACTTC. It translates to CASSPQSGSSETQYF. The V gene is TRBV7-3, the J gene TRBJ2-5; TRBD2 agrees at 8 bases. The CDR3 consists of 15 residues. V shed 5 bases, J shed 4 bases, and the junction held 9 bases outside the gene matches. CDR1 and CDR2 from the germline V gene are SGHTA and FQGTGA.

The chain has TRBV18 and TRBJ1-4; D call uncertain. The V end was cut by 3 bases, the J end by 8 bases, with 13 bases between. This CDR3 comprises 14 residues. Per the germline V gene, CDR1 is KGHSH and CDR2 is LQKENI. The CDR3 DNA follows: TGTGCCAGCTCACCGTCGGGGATGGAGGAAAAACTGTTTTTT. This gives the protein CASSPSGMEEKLFF.

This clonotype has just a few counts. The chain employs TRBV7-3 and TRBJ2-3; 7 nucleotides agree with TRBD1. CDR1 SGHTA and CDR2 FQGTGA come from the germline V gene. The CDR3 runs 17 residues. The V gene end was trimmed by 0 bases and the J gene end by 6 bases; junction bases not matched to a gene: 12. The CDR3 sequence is CASSLTGGTTGWDTQYF. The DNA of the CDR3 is TGTGCCAGCAGCTTAACAGGGGGCACGACTGGGTGGGATACGCAGTATTTT.

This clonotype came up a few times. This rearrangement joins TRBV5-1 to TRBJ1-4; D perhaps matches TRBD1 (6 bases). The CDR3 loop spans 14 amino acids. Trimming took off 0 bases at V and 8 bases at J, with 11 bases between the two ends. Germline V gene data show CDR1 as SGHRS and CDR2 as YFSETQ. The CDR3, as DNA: TGCGCCAGCAGCTTGGAAGGGGGAATGGAAAAACTGTTTTTT. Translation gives CASSLEGGMEKLFF. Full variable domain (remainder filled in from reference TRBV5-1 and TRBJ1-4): KAGVTQTPRYLIKTRGQQVTLSCSPISGHRSVSWYQQTPGQGLQFLFEYFSETQRNKGNFPGRFSGRQFSNSRSEMNVSTLELGDSALYLCASSLEGGMEKLFFGSGTQLSVL.

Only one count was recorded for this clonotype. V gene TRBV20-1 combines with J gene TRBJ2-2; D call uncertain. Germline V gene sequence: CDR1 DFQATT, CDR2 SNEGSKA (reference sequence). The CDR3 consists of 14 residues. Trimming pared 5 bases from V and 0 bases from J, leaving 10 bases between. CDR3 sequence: CSAADTSNTGELFF. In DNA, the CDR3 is TGCAGTGCTGCCGACACTTCGAACACCGGGGAGCTGTTTTTT.

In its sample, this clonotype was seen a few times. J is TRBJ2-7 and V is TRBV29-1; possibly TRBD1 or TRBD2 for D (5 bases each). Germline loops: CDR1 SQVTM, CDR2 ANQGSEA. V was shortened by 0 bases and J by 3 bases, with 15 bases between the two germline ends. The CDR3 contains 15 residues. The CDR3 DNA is TGCAGCGTTGAAGACAACTCCGGGGCCAACTACGAGCAGTACTTC. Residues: CSVEDNSGANYEQYF.

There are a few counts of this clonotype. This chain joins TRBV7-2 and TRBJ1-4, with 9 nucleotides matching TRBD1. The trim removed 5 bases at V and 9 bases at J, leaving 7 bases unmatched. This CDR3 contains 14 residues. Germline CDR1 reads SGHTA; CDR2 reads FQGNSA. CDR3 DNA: TGTGCCAGCAGCCGGGCGACAGGGGGAAAAAAACTGTTTTTT. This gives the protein CASSRATGGKKLFF. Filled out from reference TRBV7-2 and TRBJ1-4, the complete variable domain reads GAGVSQSPSNKVTEKGKDVELRCDPISGHTALYWYRQSLGQGLEFLIYFQGNSAPDKSGLPSDRFSAERTGGSVSTLTIQRTQQEDSAVYLCASSRATGGKKLFFGSGTQLSVL.

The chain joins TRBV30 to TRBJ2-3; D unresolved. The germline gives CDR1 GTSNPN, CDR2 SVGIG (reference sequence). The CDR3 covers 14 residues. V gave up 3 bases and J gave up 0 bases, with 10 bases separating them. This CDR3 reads CAWSGPSSTDTQYF. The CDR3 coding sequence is TGTGCCTGGAGCGGGCCTTCTAGCACAGATACGCAGTATTTT.

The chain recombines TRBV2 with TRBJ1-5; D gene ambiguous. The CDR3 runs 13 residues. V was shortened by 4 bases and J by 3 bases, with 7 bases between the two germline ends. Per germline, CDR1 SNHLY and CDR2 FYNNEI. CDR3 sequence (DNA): TGTGCCAGCAGTGCACAGTACAATCAGCCCCAGCATTTT. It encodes CASSAQYNQPQHF.

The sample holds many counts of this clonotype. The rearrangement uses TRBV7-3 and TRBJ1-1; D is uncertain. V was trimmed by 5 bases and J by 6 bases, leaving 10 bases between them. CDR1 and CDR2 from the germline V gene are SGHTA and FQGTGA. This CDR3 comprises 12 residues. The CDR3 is CASSPGGSEAFF. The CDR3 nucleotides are TGTGCCAGCAGCCCCGGAGGATCTGAAGCTTTCTTT.